This T cell receptor beta chain was documented in a study of cytomegalovirus exposure and HLA in healthy donors (dated by TCRdb to about 2017). Regarding the research as a whole: In an earlier analysis of fewer than 750 of the donors, about 270 Gb of sequence data and roughly 100 million unique TCR beta sequences from 180 million or so T cells were reported. An earlier analysis of about 600 of the donors used high-throughput TCR beta sequencing to judge whether each TCR beta V gene segment behaved as functional or pseudogenic. Every discovery cohort repertoire had been produced on one sequencing platform. To predict cytomegalovirus infection status, the study brought together high-throughput TCR immunosequencing, statistical association of individual TCRs with disease status, and machine learning. Class I and class II HLA loci were covered by the typing at four-digit resolution. The T cell repertoires of 666 subjects were profiled by immunosequencing and related to cytomegalovirus serostatus. A later analysis re-examined previously published TCR beta repertoires from more than 600 donors and added high-resolution HLA genotyping to investigate patterns of TCR occurrence. Among roughly 400 genotyped donors of the cohort, an average of approximately 240,000 unique TCR beta nucleotide sequences was sequenced per donor, of which about 20% were non-productive. Of the roughly 400 genotyped donors, approximately 80% were placed in the genetic ancestry cluster associated with self-reported Caucasian donors. Roughly 5 DR-DQ haplotypes were handled as single units for association and clustering, since linkage in the cohort was strong. Donor age, sex, ethnicity and CMV serostatus were compiled alongside the repertoire data. A later genetic analysis took genome-wide SNP genotypes for about three fifths of the roughly 670 donors and used that subset as a discovery cohort. Besides the first cohort of roughly 660 subjects, a separate validation cohort made up of 120 different subjects was used. The later analysis used no new phenotypic data to find candidate immune exposures, relying instead on TCR beta sequences and their occurrence across donors. Approximately 300 gigabases of sequencing data and roughly 80 million unique TCR sequences made up an early release that covered some 640 HLA-typed donors. Typing coverage varied by locus: 629-630 donors for A, B, C, DRB1 and DQB1; more than 500 for DQA1; more than 600 for DPA1; about 450 for DPB1. The study aimed to test whether signatures of past pathogen exposure could be identified by cataloging public T cell receptors. Results the study describes overall, beyond this receptor: A further reported finding was that TCR beta sequences accurately predicted the HLA-A and HLA-B alleles for most subjects in the first cohort. According to the authors, the approach could potentially be generalized to other disease states and immunological phenotypes. Some IMGT-functional V segments, including TRBV6-2 and TRBV6-3, could not be told apart with the 87-base-pair reads, so those segments were excluded. Specific HLA alleles were associated with 18,000 or so TCR beta sequences at a false discovery rate of 0.05 in a later analysis. In a later analysis, several top co-occurrence clusters were reported to appear linked to parvovirus B19, influenza, CMV and Epstein-Barr virus. Immune exposure information for the cohort was limited to CMV serostatus. Only TCR beta chains were sequenced in this cohort, and the absence of alpha or paired-chain data limited detectable features. Most TCR sequences were observed very rarely across donors, whereas some public TCRs were present in many individuals. In a later genetic analysis, a missense DCLRE1C variant was associated with V-gene and J-gene trimming of TCR beta chains, and the association was replicated in an independent cohort. A total of about 180 TCR beta chains were listed by the study as associated with cytomegalovirus. The classifier was reported to diagnose cytomegalovirus status with high specificity and sensitivity in both the original and validation cohorts. A cluster of highly shared sequence variants was judged likely to represent a technical artifact of the sequencing pipeline. According to a later analysis, most CMV-associated TCR beta chains appeared to be HLA-restricted, and the HLA associations seemed to be driven largely by CMV exposure. Broadly in line with IMGT annotations, most TCR beta V segments showed up in productive rearrangements about 87% or about 30% of the time in an earlier analysis of 450 to 750 of the donors. In vitro tests confirmed that a few of the cytomegalovirus-associated TCR beta chains recognize cytomegalovirus antigens. When HLA alleles, especially DR and DQ, strongly co-occurred, TCR associations were difficult to assign to individual alleles. Roughly uniform sequencing depth across donors was assumed in presence/absence analyses, although this assumption may not hold. In a later genetic analysis, fewer N-insertions in productive TCRs were reported among donors in an Asian-associated ancestry cluster than the approximately 670-donor mean. Because counts were too low, about 18 rarely observed V segments, including chromosome 9 orphons, were left out of the earlier analysis of several hundred of the donors. Because some donors lacked HLA typing at each locus, the association tests relied only on the typed subset. Correlated functional status among segregating V segments might reflect linkage disequilibrium, but an unknown experimental factor could not be ruled out. In a later analysis, the rate of TCR association differed among HLA loci, with DRB1 alleles having the most associated TCRs and HLA-C alleles having the fewest. A later analysis found that HLA-associated TCR beta chains were more clonally expanded and had lower generation probabilities than equally common non-associated chains.

In total, 600 or so healthy bone marrow donors made up the cohort. All cohort members were sampled while nominally healthy, although unrecorded immune exposures were likely present. The donor was CMV seropositive and was included in the group of 290 or so seropositive cohort members. Each donor provided a peripheral blood sample, and peripheral blood mononuclear cells were used for TCR beta sequencing. The Qiagen DNeasy Blood Extraction Kit was used to extract genomic DNA from the blood cell samples. Ends trimmed: V by 8 bases, J by 7 bases; bases unmatched to a gene: 14. From the germline V gene (reference sequence), CDR1 is MNHEY and CDR2 is SMNVEV. The CDR3, from cysteine to phenylalanine, totals 14 residues. Just CDR3 DNA is preserved here, 42 bases in frame from base 1. Libraries were made using the immunoSEQ multiplex PCR assay. For the multiplex PCR, a mixture combining 60 forward primers for TCR Vbeta segments and 13 reverse primers for TCR Jbeta segments was used. The CDR3 region of rearranged TCR beta genes was amplified from genomic DNA with a multiplex PCR assay. The Illumina HiSeq System was used to sequence the amplified TCR beta libraries as 87-base-pair reads. Regarding the original processing steps: Across the 700 or so repertoires, a later analysis counted some 80 million unique TCR beta chains, roughly 11 million of which were shared by at least two donors. Raw reads were error-corrected and collapsed into unique sequences by a nearest-neighbor algorithm in which closely related sequences were merged to remove PCR and sequencing errors. To assign V, D and J gene segments, CDR3 sequences were aligned to IMGT reference sequences. Each retained sequence needed at least a six-nucleotide match to both a V gene segment and a J gene segment. Rearrangements were classified as productive when the CDR3 lacked stop codons and remained in frame with V and J, and all other rearrangements were classified as non-productive. CDR3 was defined according to IMGT convention as the region running from the second conserved V-encoded cysteine to the conserved J-encoded phenylalanine. The earlier analysis of about 500 of the donors excluded sequences that lacked an unambiguous match to a single V gene segment. In an earlier analysis of approximately 590 of the donors, V segments were called functional above 56.7% productive rearrangements and were called segregating when the between-donor standard deviation exceeded 5%. A statistical classification framework was built for diagnosing cytomegalovirus status from the catalog of TCR beta chain sequences. A later analysis assigned V and J genes by comparing TCR nucleotide sequences with IMGT/GENE-DB human TR gene sequences. Using the TCRdist pipeline, a later analysis assigned CDR3 sequences along with most-parsimonious VDJ recombination scenarios. A later analysis defined each TCR beta chain by its CDR3 amino acid sequence plus V-gene family, and excluded reads lacking a unique V-gene family. A later analysis removed 592 highly shared, low-generation-probability nucleotide sequences to deal with suspected cross-contamination and a sequencing artifact. In a later analysis, a clonal expansion index for each public chain was calculated from normalized within-repertoire ranks of inferred template counts. In a later analysis, generation probabilities were computed with a VDJ recombination model fitted to out-of-frame rearrangements, and the resulting probabilities were checked against IGoR. A later analysis scored TCR-TCR, TCR-HLA and TCR-CMV co-occurrence with hypergeometric tests, applying a repertoire-size bias correction to TCR pairs. A later analysis estimated false discovery rates by permuting HLA or CMV assignments 20 times. In a later analysis, co-occurring TCRs were grouped using DBSCAN, and TCRdist sequence similarity was added for clustering within HLA-allele-positive subsets. Repertoires with fewer than 30,000 or more than 120,000 public chains were left out of co-occurrence clustering, as were five repertoires with anomalous nucleotide sharing. TCRdb carries this immuneACCESS record with in-frame sequences only. Its versions omit some clonotypes, under half of them owing to an unresolved V gene in the studies checked, with the rest unexplained. That table is the source of V, J and clone size, and D and trimming were worked out from the DNA. The sample includes about 200,000 clones, with about four fifths observed a single time. The ten largest clones capture around 0.4% of the sample.

Notes on this clone: No cognate antigen has been identified for it. Base qualities are not at hand, and no much larger clone is one base apart.

Sequenced: PBMCs. The sequence is built from TRBV27 and TRBJ2-7, with 7 central nucleotides matching TRBD1. The receptor was isolated from a male donor in good health and CMV-seropositive. At the DNA level, the sequence is TGTGCCAGCGGGATCCGGGACAGACTTTGGGAGCAGTACTTC. It translates as CASGIRDRLWEQYF.